This T cell receptor (beta chain) was recorded in a study of blood T cell repertoires in COVID-19. The overall study: COVID-19 samples, acute and convalescent, were from the United States, Italy and Spain. From T cells, B-cell-depleted T cells, or PBMCs came the material, which was cDNA or gDNA.

Methods used by the authors: Reference gene primer amplification gave estimated nucleated cell counts. Here immunoSEQ multiplex PCR was the method, and the copy in TCRdb shows in-frame clones only, minus some. The DNA gave D and trimming, while V, J and clone size come from that table. The repertoire holds roughly 120,000 clones, roughly 83% seen once, with 18% in the top ten. The junction had 8 bases not matched to a gene; V was cut back by 3 bases and J by 2 bases. This CDR3 has 17 residues. CDR1 is SGHRS and CDR2 is YFSETQ in the germline V gene. V and J are TRBV5-1 and TRBJ1-1, with 12 bases that match TRBD1. Sequenced: peripheral blood. This receptor was identified in a woman aged 55 to 70 with acute or convalescent COVID-19. The CDR3 nucleotides read TGCGCCAGCAGCTCATGGGACAGGGGGCGGAAAAACACTGAAGCTTTCTTT. This sequence encodes CASSSWDRGRKNTEAFF.